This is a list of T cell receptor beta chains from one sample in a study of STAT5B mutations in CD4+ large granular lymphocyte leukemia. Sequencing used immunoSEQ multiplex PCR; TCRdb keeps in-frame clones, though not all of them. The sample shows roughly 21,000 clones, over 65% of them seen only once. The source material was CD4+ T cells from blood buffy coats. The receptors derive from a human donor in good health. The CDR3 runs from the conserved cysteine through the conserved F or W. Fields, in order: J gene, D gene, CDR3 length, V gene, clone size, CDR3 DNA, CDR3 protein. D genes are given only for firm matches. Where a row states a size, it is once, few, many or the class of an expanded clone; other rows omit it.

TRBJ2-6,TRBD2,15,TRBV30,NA,TGTGCCTGGAGTGTTAAGCGGGGTGGGGCCAACGTCCTGACTTTC,CAWSVKRGGANVLTF
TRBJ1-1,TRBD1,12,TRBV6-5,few,TGTGCCAGCAGTCGACAGGGGGCGATAGCTTTCTTT,CASSRQGAIAFF
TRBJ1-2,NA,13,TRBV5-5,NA,TGTGCCAGCAGCCGTGAAACTAACTATGGCTACACCTTC,CASSRETNYGYTF
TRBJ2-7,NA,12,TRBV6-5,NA,TGTGCCAGCAGTTCCGTAACTTACGAGCAGTACTTC,CASSSVTYEQYF
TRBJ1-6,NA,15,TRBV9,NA,TGTGCCAGCAGCGCCGGACAGCTGTATAATTCACCCCTCCACTTT,CASSAGQLYNSPLHF
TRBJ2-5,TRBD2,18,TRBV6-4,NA,TGTGCCAGCACCAAAACACTAGCGGGAGGGCGAAAGCAAGAGACCCAGTACTTC,CASTKTLAGGRKQETQYF
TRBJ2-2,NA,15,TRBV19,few,TGTGCCAGTAGTATATTCCGGACGGACACCGGGGAGCTGTTTTTT,CASSIFRTDTGELFF
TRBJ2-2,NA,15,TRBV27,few,TGTGCCAGCAGTTGGAGGGCTATGGGGTCCGGGGAGCTGTTTTTT,CASSWRAMGSGELFF
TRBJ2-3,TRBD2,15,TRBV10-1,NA,TGCGCCAGCATACGGACTAGCGGGACCACAGATACGCAGTATTTT,CASIRTSGTTDTQYF
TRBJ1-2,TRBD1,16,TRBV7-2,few,TGTGCCAGCAGCTTAGCGTCCGGACAGGGTAGCTATGGCTACACCTTC,CASSLASGQGSYGYTF
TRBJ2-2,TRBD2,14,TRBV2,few,TGTGCCAGCAGTGATTCGGGGGGAACCGGGGAGCTGTTTTTT,CASSDSGGTGELFF
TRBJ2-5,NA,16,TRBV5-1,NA,TGCGCCAGCAGCACCGGGGCCAGGCTTGGGCAAGAGACCCAGTACTTC,CASSTGARLGQETQYF
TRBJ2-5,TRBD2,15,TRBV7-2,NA,TGTGCCAGCAGCTCCGACGGACTAGCAGTAGAGACCCAGTACTTC,CASSSDGLAVETQYF
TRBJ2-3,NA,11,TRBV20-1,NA,TGCAGTGCTACCAGGCTCAATCCTCCGTATTTT,CSATRLNPPYF
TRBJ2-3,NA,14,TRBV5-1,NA,TGCGCCAGCAGCTTGGGTCAAAGCACAGATACGCAGTATTTT,CASSLGQSTDTQYF
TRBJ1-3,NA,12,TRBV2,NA,TGTGCCAGCGGATACTCTGGAAACACCATATATTTT,CASGYSGNTIYF
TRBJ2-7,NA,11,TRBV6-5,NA,TGTGCCAGCAGAGGCGGAATGGAGCAGTACTTC,CASRGGMEQYF